This T cell receptor (beta chain) emerged from a study of T cell changes during pregnancy in multiple sclerosis. Sequencing was performed with immunoSEQ multiplex PCR; in TCRdb, only in-frame clones are kept and a portion is missing. The sample contains roughly 42,000 clones, around nine tenths of which appear only once. Material: CD8+ T cells from peripheral blood mononuclear cells, obtained in the third trimester of pregnancy. The receptor was isolated from a female donor with multiple sclerosis, enrolled in a pregnancy study.

The CDR3 reads CASSDYNTDTQYF. The CDR3 DNA reads as TGCGCCAGCAGTGATTATAATACAGATACGCAGTATTTT. The chain combines TRBV10-2 with TRBJ2-3; D is uncertain. The CDR3 runs to 13 residues. The germline gives CDR1 WSHSY, CDR2 SAAADI. Trimming shortened V by 3 bases and J by 3 bases, and 7 bases separated the two germline ends.